This TCR beta chain was sequenced during a study of cytomegalovirus exposure and HLA in healthy donors (TCRdb year 2017). At the level of the whole study: An earlier analysis of some 600 of the donors reported about 300 Gb of sequence data and 117 million unique TCR beta sequences obtained from 180 million or so T cells. An early release covering just under 650 HLA-typed donors comprised about 300 gigabases of sequencing data and approximately 85 million unique TCR sequences. The genetic ancestry cluster associated with self-reported Caucasian donors included 81% of the 398 genotyped donors. The study aimed to test whether cataloging public T cell receptors could reveal signatures of past pathogen exposure. The study used immunosequencing to profile the T cell repertoires of approximately 630 subjects and linked those repertoires to cytomegalovirus serostatus. Along with the roughly 670-subject first cohort, a separate validation cohort of over a hundred different subjects was used. To predict cytomegalovirus infection status, the study brought together high-throughput TCR immunosequencing, statistical association of individual TCRs with disease status, and machine learning. A later analysis re-examined previously published TCR beta repertoires from just over 650 donors and added high-resolution HLA genotyping to investigate patterns of TCR occurrence. The later analysis used no new phenotypic data to find candidate immune exposures, relying instead on TCR beta sequences and their occurrence across donors. In an earlier analysis of around 540 of the donors, high-throughput TCR beta sequencing was used to judge whether each TCR beta V gene segment behaved as functional or pseudogenic. Alongside the repertoire data, information on donor age, sex, ethnicity and CMV serostatus was compiled. In a later genetic analysis, genome-wide SNP genotypes for about three fifths of the roughly 670 donors were used, and that subset was treated as a discovery cohort. All discovery cohort repertoires had been generated using a single sequencing platform. HLA typing included class I and class II loci at four-digit resolution. The number of donors typed differed by locus, with 629-630 for A, B, C, DRB1 and DQB1, roughly 550 for DQA1, 600 to 610 for DPA1, and approximately 470 for DPB1. Because of strong linkage in the cohort, five DR-DQ haplotypes were treated as single units for association and clustering. Across 300 to 500 genotyped donors of the cohort, an average of about 250,000 unique TCR beta nucleotide sequences per donor were sequenced, and 15% to 20% of those sequences were non-productive.

The cohort comprised 550 to 700 healthy bone marrow donors. Cohort members were all nominally healthy when sampled, although unrecorded immune exposures were likely present. The donor tested CMV seropositive, placing the donor among the 289 seropositive members of the cohort. Each donor provided a peripheral blood sample, and peripheral blood mononuclear cells were used for TCR beta sequencing. The Qiagen DNeasy Blood Extraction Kit was used to extract genomic DNA from the blood cell samples. Compared with germline, V lacks 0 bases and J lacks 6 bases; bases without a gene match: 11. The CDR3 has 16 amino acids, counting the end cysteine and phenylalanine. Just CDR3 DNA is preserved here, 48 bases in frame from base 1. The germline V gene sets CDR1 to SGHRS and CDR2 to YFSETQ. The paper as a whole reports these results and caveats: An earlier analysis of approximately 500 of the donors showed that most TCR beta V segments appeared in productive rearrangements either about 87% or about 30% of the time, which broadly matched IMGT annotations. For the cohort, immune exposure information was limited to CMV serostatus. The authors suggested that the approach could potentially be extended to other disease states and immunological phenotypes. Strong co-occurrence of HLA alleles, especially DR and DQ, made assigning TCR associations to individual alleles difficult. A later analysis reported that several top co-occurrence clusters appeared linked to parvovirus B19, influenza, CMV and Epstein-Barr virus. The earlier analysis of approximately 590 of the donors excluded 15 to 20 rarely observed V segments, including chromosome 9 orphons, because counts were too low. The study gave a list of about 150 TCR beta chains associated with cytomegalovirus. According to a later genetic analysis, donors in an Asian-associated ancestry cluster had fewer N-insertions in productive TCRs than the approximately 630-donor mean. Only TCR beta chains were sequenced in this cohort, and the absence of alpha or paired-chain data limited detectable features. Linkage disequilibrium might explain the correlated functional status among segregating V segments, but an unknown experimental factor could not be excluded. The 87-base-pair reads could not distinguish some IMGT-functional V segments, including TRBV6-2 and TRBV6-3, so those segments were excluded. Across donors, most TCR sequences were observed very rarely, whereas some public TCRs were present in many individuals. In a later analysis, HLA-associated TCR beta chains were found to be more clonally expanded and to have lower generation probabilities than equally common non-associated chains. Sequencing depth was assumed to be roughly uniform across donors in the presence/absence analyses, though that assumption may not hold. According to a later analysis, TCR association rates differed among HLA loci, with DRB1 alleles showing the most associated TCRs and HLA-C alleles showing the fewest. A later analysis associated about 17,000 TCR beta sequences with specific HLA alleles at a false discovery rate of 0.05. A further reported finding was that TCR beta sequences accurately predicted the HLA-A and HLA-B alleles for most subjects in the first cohort. In a later analysis, most CMV-associated TCR beta chains were found to appear HLA-restricted, with HLA associations seemingly driven largely by CMV exposure. An association between a missense DCLRE1C variant and V-gene and J-gene trimming of TCR beta chains was found in a later genetic analysis and replicated in an independent cohort. The classifier was reported to diagnose cytomegalovirus status with high specificity and sensitivity in both the original cohort and the validation cohort. Because some donors lacked HLA typing at each locus, the association tests relied only on the typed subset. In vitro tests confirmed that a few of the cytomegalovirus-associated TCR beta chains recognize cytomegalovirus antigens. A cluster of highly shared sequence variants was judged likely to represent a technical artifact of the sequencing pipeline.

As for this clone: Its antigen remains undetermined. No base quality values were provided; no much bigger clone lies one nucleotide off.

Library construction relied on the immunoSEQ multiplex PCR assay. For the multiplex PCR, a mixture combining 60 forward primers for TCR Vbeta segments and 13 reverse primers for TCR Jbeta segments was used. The CDR3 region of rearranged TCR beta genes was amplified from genomic DNA by a multiplex PCR assay. On the Illumina HiSeq System, the amplified TCR beta libraries were sequenced as 87-base-pair reads. For the original study's pipeline: In a later analysis, 80 million or so unique TCR beta chains were counted across the 500 to 850 repertoires, and about 9.9 million of these chains were shared by at least two donors. To remove PCR and sequencing errors, raw reads were error-corrected and collapsed into unique sequences using a nearest-neighbor algorithm that merged closely related sequences. CDR3 sequences were aligned to IMGT reference sequences to assign V, D and J gene segments. For a sequence to be retained, at least a six-nucleotide match to both a V gene segment and a J gene segment was required. A rearrangement was called productive if the CDR3 had no stop codons and remained in frame with V and J, and every other rearrangement was called non-productive. CDR3 was defined according to IMGT convention as the region running from the second conserved V-encoded cysteine to the conserved J-encoded phenylalanine. The earlier analysis of roughly 590 of the donors excluded sequences that lacked an unambiguous match to a single V gene segment. An earlier analysis of a few hundred of the donors called V segments functional above 56.7% productive rearrangements and segregating when the between-donor standard deviation exceeded 5%. To diagnose cytomegalovirus status from the catalog of TCR beta chain sequences, a statistical classification framework was built. In a later analysis, TCR nucleotide sequences were compared against IMGT/GENE-DB human TR gene sequences so that V and J genes could be assigned. In a later analysis, CDR3 sequences and most-parsimonious VDJ recombination scenarios were assigned using the TCRdist pipeline. A later analysis defined each TCR beta chain by its CDR3 amino acid sequence plus V-gene family, and excluded reads lacking a unique V-gene family. To address suspected cross-contamination and a sequencing artifact, a later analysis removed 592 highly shared, low-generation-probability nucleotide sequences. In a later analysis, a clonal expansion index was calculated for each public chain from normalized within-repertoire ranks of inferred template counts. A later analysis computed generation probabilities with a VDJ recombination model fitted to out-of-frame rearrangements, and checked the results against IGoR. A later analysis scored TCR-TCR, TCR-HLA and TCR-CMV co-occurrence with hypergeometric tests, applying a repertoire-size bias correction to TCR pairs. To estimate false discovery rates, a later analysis permuted the HLA or CMV assignments 20 times. A later analysis grouped co-occurring TCRs with DBSCAN, adding TCRdist sequence similarity when clustering within HLA-allele-positive subsets. Repertoires with fewer than 30,000 or more than 120,000 public chains, plus five repertoires with anomalous nucleotide sharing, were excluded from co-occurrence clustering. The table comes from immuneACCESS by way of TCRdb, which keeps in-frame sequences with V and J called. Part of the clones is missing from these tables; in studies checked, under half for an unresolved V gene and the rest for unknown reasons. D and trimming were read from the DNA, whereas the V and J calls and clone size are those reported in that table. The sample table contains about 160,000 clones; only one count was recorded for 79% of them. In total, the top ten clones hold just under 6.5% of the sample.

The receptor comes from a man in his fifties or sixties in good health and CMV-seropositive. The sequence joins TRBV5-1 to TRBJ2-7, and TRBD2 aligns with 8 junction nucleotides. The sequencing input was PBMCs. The bases read TGCGCCAGCAGCTTGGTGTCCGGGACTAGTCATAGCGAGCAGTACTTC. This is translated as CASSLVSGTSHSEQYF.